This TCR beta chain was recovered during a study of beta chain features in type 1 diabetes. One heparinised draw of blood, averaging about 120 mL, came from each donor. Study-level points and caveats: Within each of all four CD4+ subsets, Type 1 diabetes patients had TCRB CDR3s that were moderately but significantly shorter. Naive, central memory and regulatory TCRB repertoires appeared more similar among patients than healthy donors.

cDNA synthesis used the whole RNA isolate, giving expressed TCRB sequences. Roughly 3.5 million reads per sample were averaged for naive, central memory and regulatory samples. Clones were sequenced by immunoSEQ multiplex PCR, and TCRdb holds only the in-frame ones, with some missing. The sample consists of hundreds of thousands of clones, roughly a sixth of them appearing once. Comments on this clone: Its specificity is unknown.

There are 15 residues in the CDR3. CDR1 SGDLS and CDR2 YYNGEE come from the germline V gene. Deletions cut 4 bases from V and 2 bases from J, with 16 bases between. The chain uses TRBV9 and TRBJ2-7; no clear D. The TCR originated in a man in his late teens or twenties in good health. The sample comprised naive CD4+ T cells from blood. The CDR3 DNA follows: TGTGCCAGCAGCCCCCGACCGGAGAGAACCTACGAGCAGTACTTC. It encodes CASSPRPERTYEQYF. Variable domain in full (rest from reference TRBV9 and TRBJ2-7): DSGVTQTPKHLITATGQRVTLRCSPRSGDLSVYWYQQSLDQGLQFLIQYYNGEERAKGNILERFSAQQFPDLHSELNLSSLELGDSALYFCASSPRPERTYEQYFGPGTRLTVT.